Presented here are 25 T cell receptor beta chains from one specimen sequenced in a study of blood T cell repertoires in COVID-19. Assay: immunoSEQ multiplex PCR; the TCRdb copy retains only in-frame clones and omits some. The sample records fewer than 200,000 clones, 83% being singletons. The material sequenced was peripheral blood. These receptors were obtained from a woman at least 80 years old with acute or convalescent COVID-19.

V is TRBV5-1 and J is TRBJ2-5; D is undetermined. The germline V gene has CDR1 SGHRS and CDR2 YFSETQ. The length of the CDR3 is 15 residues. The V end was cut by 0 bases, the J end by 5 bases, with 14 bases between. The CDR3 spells CASSLGSGLRETQYF. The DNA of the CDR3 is TGCGCCAGCAGCTTGGGTTCCGGGTTAAGGGAGACCCAGTACTTC.

The CDR3: CASSQELAGGLETQYF. The CDR3 DNA sequence: TGTGCCAGCAGCCAAGAATTAGCGGGGGGGCTTGAGACCCAGTACTTC. This chain uses TRBV4-2 with TRBJ2-5, with 11 positions matching TRBD2. Germline trimming cut 0 bases from V and 5 bases from J; bases unmatched to any gene: 5. The CDR3 has 16 residues. Germline V gives CDR1 LGHNA, CDR2 YNFKEQ.

The CDR3 protein is CASRPSFNQPQHF. CDR3 bases: TGTGCCAGCAGGCCCAGTTTTAATCAGCCCCAGCATTTT. J is TRBJ1-5 and V is TRBV6-6, with D hard to call. The CDR3 loop spans 13 amino acids. V was trimmed by 6 bases and J by 4 bases, leaving 10 bases between them. Germline V gives CDR1 MNHNY, CDR2 SVGAGI (reference sequence).

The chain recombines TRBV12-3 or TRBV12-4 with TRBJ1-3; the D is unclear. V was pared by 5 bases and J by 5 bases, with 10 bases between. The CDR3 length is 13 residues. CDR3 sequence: CASSLWARNTIYF. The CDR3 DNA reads TGTGCCAGCAGTCTTTGGGCCAGAAACACCATATATTTT.

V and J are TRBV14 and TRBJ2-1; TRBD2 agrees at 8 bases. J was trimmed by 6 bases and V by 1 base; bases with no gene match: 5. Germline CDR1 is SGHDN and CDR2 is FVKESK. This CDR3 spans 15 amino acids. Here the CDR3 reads CASSQAGGPLNEQFF. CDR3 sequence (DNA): TGTGCCAGCAGCCAAGCGGGAGGGCCTCTCAATGAGCAGTTCTTC.

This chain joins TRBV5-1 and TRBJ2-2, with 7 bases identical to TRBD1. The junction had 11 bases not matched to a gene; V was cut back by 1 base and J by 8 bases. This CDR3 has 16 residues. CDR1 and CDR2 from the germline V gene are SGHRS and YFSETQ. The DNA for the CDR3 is TGCGCCAGCAGCTTGAGGGGAGCCACAGGGGAGGGGGAGCTGTTTTTT. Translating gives CASSLRGATGEGELFF.

CDR3 DNA: TGCGCCAGCAGCCGGACGGGACAGGGCTTCGACGGGGAGCTGTTTTTT. Protein sequence: CASSRTGQGFDGELFF. The V and J genes are TRBV5-1 and TRBJ2-2; 9 bases match TRBD1. Germline CDR1 is SGHRS and CDR2 is YFSETQ. The CDR3 runs 16 residues. V trimming: 4 bases; J trimming: 7 bases; junction bases outside the gene matches: 11.

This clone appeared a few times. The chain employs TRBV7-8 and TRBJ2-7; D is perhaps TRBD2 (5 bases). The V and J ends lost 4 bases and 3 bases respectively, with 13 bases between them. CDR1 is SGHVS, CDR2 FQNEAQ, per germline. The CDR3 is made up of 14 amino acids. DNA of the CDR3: TGTGCCAGCAGCTCGCTAGCATGGGGCTACGAGCAGTACTTC. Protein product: CASSSLAWGYEQYF. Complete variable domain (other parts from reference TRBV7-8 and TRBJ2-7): GAGVSQSPRYKVAKRGQDVALRCDPISGHVSLFWYQQALGQGPEFLTYFQNEAQLDKSGLPSDRFFAERPEGSVSTLKIQRTQQEDSAVYLCASSSLAWGYEQYFGPGTRLTVT.

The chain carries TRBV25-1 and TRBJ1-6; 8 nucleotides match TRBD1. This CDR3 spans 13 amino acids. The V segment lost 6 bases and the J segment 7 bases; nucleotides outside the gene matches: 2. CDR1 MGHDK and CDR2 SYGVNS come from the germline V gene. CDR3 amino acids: CASRQGENSPLHF. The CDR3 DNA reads TGTGCCAGCAGACAGGGGGAGAATTCACCCCTCCACTTT.

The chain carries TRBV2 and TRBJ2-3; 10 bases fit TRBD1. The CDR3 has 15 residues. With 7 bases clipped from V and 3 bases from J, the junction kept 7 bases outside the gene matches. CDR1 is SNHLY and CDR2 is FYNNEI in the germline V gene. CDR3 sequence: CASKEDRGFTDTQYF. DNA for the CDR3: TGTGCCAGCAAAGAGGACAGGGGGTTTACAGATACGCAGTATTTT.

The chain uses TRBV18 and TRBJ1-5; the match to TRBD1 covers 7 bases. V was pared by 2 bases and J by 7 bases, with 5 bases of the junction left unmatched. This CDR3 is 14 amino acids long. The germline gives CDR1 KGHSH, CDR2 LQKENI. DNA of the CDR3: TGTGCCAGCTCACCAGGAGGGGGCCAGCAGCCCCAGCATTTT. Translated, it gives CASSPGGGQQPQHF.

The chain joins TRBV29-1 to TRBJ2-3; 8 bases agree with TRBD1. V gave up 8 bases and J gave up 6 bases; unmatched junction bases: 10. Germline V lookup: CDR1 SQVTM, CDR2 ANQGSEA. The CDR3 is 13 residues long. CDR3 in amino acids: CSTWTGTGDTQYF. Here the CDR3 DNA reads TGCAGCACGTGGACAGGGACTGGCGATACGCAGTATTTT.

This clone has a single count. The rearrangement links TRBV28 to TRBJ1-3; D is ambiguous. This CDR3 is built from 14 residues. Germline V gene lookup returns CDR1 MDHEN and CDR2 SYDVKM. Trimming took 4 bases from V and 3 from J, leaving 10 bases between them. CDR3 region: CASSSGLGGNTIYF. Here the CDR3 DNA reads TGTGCCAGCAGTTCGGGATTAGGTGGAAACACCATATATTTT.

CDR3 bases: TGTGCCAGTAGTCCGGGGACAGGGAACATTCAGTACTTC. This codes for CASSPGTGNIQYF. J is TRBJ2-4 and V is TRBV19; 9 bases align to TRBD1. The CDR3 is 13 residues long. Per germline, CDR1 LNHDA and CDR2 SQIVND (reference sequence). With 5 bases clipped from V and 7 bases from J, the junction kept 3 bases outside the gene matches.

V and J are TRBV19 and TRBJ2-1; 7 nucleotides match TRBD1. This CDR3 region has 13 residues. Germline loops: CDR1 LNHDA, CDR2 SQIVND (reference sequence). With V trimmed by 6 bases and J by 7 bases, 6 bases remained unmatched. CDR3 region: CASRDRATNEQFF. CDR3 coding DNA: TGTGCCAGTAGAGACAGGGCGACAAATGAGCAGTTCTTC.

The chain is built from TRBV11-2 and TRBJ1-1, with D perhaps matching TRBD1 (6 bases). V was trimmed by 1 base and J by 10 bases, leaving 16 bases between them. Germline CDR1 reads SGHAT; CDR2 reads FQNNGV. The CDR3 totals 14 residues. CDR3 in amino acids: CASSLGPGGGLAFF. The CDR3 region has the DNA TGTGCCAGCAGCTTAGGTCCCGGCGGGGGGCTAGCTTTCTTT.

CDR3 residues: CASSVEGPGANVLTF. CDR3 sequence (DNA): TGTGCCAGCAGTGTGGAGGGCCCTGGGGCCAACGTCCTGACTTTC. This rearrangement joins TRBV2 to TRBJ2-6; D might be TRBD2 (6 bases). V was cut by 4 bases and J by 2 bases, with 9 bases left in between. Germline V gene lookup returns CDR1 SNHLY and CDR2 FYNNEI. The CDR3 loop spans 15 amino acids.

The CDR3 DNA follows: TGCGCCAGCAGCCAAGATTCCACCAGGGTATCCTCCTACGAGCAGTACTTC. This encodes CASSQDSTRVSSYEQYF. The chain combines TRBV4-3 with TRBJ2-7; possibly TRBD1 for D (5 bases). The CDR3 runs 17 residues. CDR1 and CDR2 (germline): LGHNA, YSLEER. Between the trimmed V and J ends, which lost 0 bases and 0 bases, there was a span of 15 bases.

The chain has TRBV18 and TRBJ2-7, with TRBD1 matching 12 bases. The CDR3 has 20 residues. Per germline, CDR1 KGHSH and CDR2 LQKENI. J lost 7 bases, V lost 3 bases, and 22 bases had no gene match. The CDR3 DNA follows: TGTGCCAGCTCACCGATCTCCGGGACAGGGGGCTTGATTTCTACTAAAGAGCAGTACTTC. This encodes CASSPISGTGGLISTKEQYF.

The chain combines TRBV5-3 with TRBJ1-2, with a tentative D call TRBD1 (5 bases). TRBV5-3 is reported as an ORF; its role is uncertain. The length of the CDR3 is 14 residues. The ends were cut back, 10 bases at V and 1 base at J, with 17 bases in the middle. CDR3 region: CAQKGRIFNYGYTF. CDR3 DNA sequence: TGTGCCCAAAAGGGGCGGATTTTTAACTATGGCTACACCTTC.

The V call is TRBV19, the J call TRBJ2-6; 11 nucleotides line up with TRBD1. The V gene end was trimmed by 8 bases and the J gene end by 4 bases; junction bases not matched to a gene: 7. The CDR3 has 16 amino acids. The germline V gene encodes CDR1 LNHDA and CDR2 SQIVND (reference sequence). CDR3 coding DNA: TGTGCCAGTTGCCGGGACAGGGGGTTCGGGGCCAACGTCCTGACTTTC. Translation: CASCRDRGFGANVLTF.

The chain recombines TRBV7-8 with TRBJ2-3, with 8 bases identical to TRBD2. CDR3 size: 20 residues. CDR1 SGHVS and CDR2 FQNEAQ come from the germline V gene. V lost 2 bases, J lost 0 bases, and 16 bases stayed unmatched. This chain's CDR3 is CASSLLIAGSRPASTDTQYF. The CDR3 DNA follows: TGTGCCAGCAGCTTATTAATAGCGGGGAGCCGACCTGCTAGCACAGATACGCAGTATTTT. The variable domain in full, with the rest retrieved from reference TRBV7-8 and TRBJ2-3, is GAGVSQSPRYKVAKRGQDVALRCDPISGHVSLFWYQQALGQGPEFLTYFQNEAQLDKSGLPSDRFFAERPEGSVSTLKIQRTQQEDSAVYLCASSLLIAGSRPASTDTQYFGPGTRLTVL.

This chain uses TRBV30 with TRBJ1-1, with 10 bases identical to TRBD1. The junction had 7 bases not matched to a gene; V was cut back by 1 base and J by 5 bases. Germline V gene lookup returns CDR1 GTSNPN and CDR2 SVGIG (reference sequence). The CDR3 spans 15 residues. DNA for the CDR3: TGTGCCTGGAGTGCCAGGACAGGGGGTGGGACTGAAGCTTTCTTT. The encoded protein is CAWSARTGGGTEAFF. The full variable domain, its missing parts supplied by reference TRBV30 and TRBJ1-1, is SQTIHQWPATLVQPVGSPLSLECTVEGTSNPNLYWYRQAAGRGLQLLFYSVGIGQISSEVPQNLSASRPQDRQFILSSKKLLLSDSGFYLCAWSARTGGGTEAFFGQGTRLTVV.

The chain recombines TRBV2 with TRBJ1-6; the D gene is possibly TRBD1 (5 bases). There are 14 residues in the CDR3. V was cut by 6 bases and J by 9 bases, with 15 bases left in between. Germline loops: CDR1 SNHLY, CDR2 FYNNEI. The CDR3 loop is CASRAGTLGSPLHF. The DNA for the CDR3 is TGTGCCAGCAGAGCCGGGACTCTGGGTTCACCCCTCCACTTT.

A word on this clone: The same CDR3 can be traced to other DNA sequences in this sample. The CDR3 nucleotides are TGTGCCAGTAGTTCCCTGTACGAGCAGTACTTC. Translated, it gives CASSSLYEQYF. The chain combines TRBV19 with TRBJ2-7; D is ambiguous. The CDR3 totals 11 residues. From germline, CDR1 is LNHDA and CDR2 SQIVND (reference sequence). V shed 5 bases and J shed 4 bases, with 6 bases lying between them.